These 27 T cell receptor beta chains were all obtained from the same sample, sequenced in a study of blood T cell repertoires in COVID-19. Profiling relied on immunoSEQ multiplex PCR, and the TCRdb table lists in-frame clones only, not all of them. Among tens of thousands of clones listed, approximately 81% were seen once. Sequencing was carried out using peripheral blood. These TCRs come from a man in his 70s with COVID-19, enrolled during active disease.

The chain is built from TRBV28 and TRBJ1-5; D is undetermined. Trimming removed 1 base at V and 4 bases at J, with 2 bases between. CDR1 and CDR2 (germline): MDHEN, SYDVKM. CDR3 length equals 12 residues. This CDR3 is CASSLLNQPQHF. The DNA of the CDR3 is TGTGCCAGCAGTTTATTAAATCAGCCCCAGCATTTT.

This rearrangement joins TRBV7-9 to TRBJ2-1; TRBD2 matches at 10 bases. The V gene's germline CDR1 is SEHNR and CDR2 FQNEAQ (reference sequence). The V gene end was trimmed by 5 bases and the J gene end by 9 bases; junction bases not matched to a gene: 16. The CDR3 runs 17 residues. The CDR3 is CASSLVARAGGSFEQFF. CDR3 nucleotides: TGTGCCAGCAGCCTCGTTGCGCGAGCGGGAGGGTCATTTGAGCAGTTCTTC. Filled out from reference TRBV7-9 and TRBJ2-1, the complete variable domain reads DTGVSQNPRHKITKRGQNVTFRCDPISEHNRLYWYRQTLGQGPEFLTYFQNEAQLEKSRLLSDRFSAERPKGSFSTLEIQRTEQGDSAMYLCASSLVARAGGSFEQFFGPGTRLTVL.

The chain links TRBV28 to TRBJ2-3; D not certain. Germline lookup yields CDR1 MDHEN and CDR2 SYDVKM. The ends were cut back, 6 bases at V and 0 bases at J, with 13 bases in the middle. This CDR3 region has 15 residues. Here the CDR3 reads CASSRAATSTDTQYF. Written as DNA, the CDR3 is TGTGCCAGCAGCCGCGCGGCGACGAGCACAGATACGCAGTATTTT.

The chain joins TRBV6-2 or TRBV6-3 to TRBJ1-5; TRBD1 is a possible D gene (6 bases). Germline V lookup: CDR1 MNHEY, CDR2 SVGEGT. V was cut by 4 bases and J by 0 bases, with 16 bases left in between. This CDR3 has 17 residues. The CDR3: CASSFPGTLNSNQPQHF. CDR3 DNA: TGTGCCAGCAGTTTCCCCGGGACACTAAATAGCAATCAGCCCCAGCATTTT.

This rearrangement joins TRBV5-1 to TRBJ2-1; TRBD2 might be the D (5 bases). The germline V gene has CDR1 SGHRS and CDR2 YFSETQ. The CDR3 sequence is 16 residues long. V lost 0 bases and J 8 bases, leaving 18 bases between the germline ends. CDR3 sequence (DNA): TGCGCCAGCAGCTTGGGTGGGAGTTTCACACGCGATGAGCAGTTCTTC. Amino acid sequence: CASSLGGSFTRDEQFF.

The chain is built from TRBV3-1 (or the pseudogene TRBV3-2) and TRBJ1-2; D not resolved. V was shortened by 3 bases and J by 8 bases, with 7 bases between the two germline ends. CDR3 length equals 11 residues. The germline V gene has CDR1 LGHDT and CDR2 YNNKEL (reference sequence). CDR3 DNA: TGTGCCAGCAGCCAGAGGGAAGGCTACACCTTC. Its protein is CASSQREGYTF.

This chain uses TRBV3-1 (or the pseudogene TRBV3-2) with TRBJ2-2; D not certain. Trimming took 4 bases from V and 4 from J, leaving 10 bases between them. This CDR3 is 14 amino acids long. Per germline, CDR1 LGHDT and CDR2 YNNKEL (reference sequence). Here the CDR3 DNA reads TGTGCCAGCAGCCCCCGTATCGGCACCGGGGAGCTGTTTTTT. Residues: CASSPRIGTGELFF.

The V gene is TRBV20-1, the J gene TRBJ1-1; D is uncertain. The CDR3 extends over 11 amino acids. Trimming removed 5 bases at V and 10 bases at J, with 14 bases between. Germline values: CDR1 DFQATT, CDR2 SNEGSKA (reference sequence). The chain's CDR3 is CSAADTPAAFF. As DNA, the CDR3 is TGCAGTGCTGCCGACACTCCGGCAGCTTTCTTT.

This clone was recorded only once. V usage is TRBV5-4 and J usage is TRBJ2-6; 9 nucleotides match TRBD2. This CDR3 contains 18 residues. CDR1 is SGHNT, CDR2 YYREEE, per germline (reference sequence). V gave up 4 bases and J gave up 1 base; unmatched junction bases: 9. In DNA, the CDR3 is TGTGCCAGCAGCGCGGGACTAGCAAGATTTTCTGGGGCCAACGTCCTGACTTTC. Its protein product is CASSAGLARFSGANVLTF.

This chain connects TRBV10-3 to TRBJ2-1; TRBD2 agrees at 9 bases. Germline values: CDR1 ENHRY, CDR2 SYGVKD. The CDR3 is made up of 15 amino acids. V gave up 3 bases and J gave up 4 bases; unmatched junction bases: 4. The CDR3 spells CAISDGREGYNEQFF. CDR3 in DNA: TGTGCCATCAGTGATGGGCGGGAGGGATACAATGAGCAGTTCTTC.

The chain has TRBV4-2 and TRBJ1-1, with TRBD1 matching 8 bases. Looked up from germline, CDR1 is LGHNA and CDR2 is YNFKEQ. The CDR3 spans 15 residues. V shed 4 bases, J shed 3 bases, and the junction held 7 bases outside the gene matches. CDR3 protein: CASSPRTGRDTEAFF. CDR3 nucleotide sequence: TGTGCCAGCAGCCCCCGGACAGGGAGGGACACTGAAGCTTTCTTT.

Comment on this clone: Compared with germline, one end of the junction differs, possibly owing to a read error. The CDR3 DNA follows: TGTGCCAGCAGCAGCCAAGGACAGCGGGAGAACTTC. Encoded protein: CASSSQGQRENF. V is TRBV28 and J is TRBJ2-7; 8 bases map to TRBD2. CDR1 is MDHEN, CDR2 SYDVKM, per germline. This CDR3 region has 12 residues.

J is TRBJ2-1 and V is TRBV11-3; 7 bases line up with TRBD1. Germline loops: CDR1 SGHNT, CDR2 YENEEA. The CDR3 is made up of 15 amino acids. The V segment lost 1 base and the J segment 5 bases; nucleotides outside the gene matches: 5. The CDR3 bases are TGTGCCAGCAGCTTAGCAGGGGGATTAAACAATGAGCAGTTCTTC. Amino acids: CASSLAGGLNNEQFF.

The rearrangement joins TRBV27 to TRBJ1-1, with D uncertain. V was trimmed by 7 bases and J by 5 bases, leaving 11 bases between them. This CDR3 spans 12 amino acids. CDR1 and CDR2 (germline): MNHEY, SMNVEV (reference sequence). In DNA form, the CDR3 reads TGTGCCAGCATGAGGGTTGGGACTGAAGCTTTCTTT. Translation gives CASMRVGTEAFF.

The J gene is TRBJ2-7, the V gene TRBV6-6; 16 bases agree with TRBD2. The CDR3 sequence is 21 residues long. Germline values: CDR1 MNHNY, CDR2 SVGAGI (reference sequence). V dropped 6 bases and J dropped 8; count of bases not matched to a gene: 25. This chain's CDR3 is CASSPRVLTGTSGRAAFKQYF. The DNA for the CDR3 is TGTGCCAGCAGCCCCAGGGTCTTAACTGGGACTAGCGGGAGGGCCGCCTTTAAGCAGTACTTC.

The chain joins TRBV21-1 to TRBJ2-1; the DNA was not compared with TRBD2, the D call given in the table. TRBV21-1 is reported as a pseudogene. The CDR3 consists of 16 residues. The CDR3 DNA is TGTGCCAGCAGATCCTTAGCGGGAGAGAGGTGGGGTGAGCAGTTCTTC. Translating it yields CASRSLAGERWGEQFF.

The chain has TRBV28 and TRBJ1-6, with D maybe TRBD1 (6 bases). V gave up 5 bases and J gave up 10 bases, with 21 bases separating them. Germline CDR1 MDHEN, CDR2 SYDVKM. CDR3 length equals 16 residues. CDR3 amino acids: CASSRLGQGLWSPLHF. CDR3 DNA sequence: TGTGCCAGCAGTAGACTCGGGCAGGGGTTATGGTCACCCCTCCACTTT.

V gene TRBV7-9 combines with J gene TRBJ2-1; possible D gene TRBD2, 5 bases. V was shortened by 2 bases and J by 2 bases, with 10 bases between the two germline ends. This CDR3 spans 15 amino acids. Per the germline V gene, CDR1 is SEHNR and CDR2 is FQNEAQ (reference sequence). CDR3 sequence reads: CASSLRSGPYNEQFF. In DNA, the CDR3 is TGTGCCAGCAGCTTAAGAAGCGGTCCCTACAATGAGCAGTTCTTC.

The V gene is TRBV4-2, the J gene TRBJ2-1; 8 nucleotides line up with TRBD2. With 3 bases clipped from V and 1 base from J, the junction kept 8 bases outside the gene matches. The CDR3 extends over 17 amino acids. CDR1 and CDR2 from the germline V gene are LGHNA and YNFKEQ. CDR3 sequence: CASSHGTSGGSYNEQFF. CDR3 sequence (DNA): TGTGCCAGCAGCCATGGGACGTCGGGAGGGTCCTACAATGAGCAGTTCTTC.

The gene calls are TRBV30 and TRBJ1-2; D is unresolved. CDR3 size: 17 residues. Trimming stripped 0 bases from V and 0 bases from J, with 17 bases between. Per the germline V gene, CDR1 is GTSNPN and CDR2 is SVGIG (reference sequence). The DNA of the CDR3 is TGTGCCTGGAGTGTACGGTACGGACTTAAAGCTAACTATGGCTACACCTTC. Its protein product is CAWSVRYGLKANYGYTF. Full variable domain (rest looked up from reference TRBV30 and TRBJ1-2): SQTIHQWPATLVQPVGSPLSLECTVEGTSNPNLYWYRQAAGRGLQLLFYSVGIGQISSEVPQNLSASRPQDRQFILSSKKLLLSDSGFYLCAWSVRYGLKANYGYTFGSGTRLTVV.

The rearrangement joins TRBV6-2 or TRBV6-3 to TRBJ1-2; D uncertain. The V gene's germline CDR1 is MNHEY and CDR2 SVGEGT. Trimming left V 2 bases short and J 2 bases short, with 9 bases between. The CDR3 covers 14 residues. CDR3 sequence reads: CASSYRGLNYGYTF. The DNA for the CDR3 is TGTGCCAGCAGTTACCGGGGTTTGAACTATGGCTACACCTTC.

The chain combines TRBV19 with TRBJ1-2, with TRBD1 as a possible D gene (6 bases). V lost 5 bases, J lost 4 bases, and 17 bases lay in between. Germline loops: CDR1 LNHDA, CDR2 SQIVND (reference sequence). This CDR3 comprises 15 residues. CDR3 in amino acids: CASSSRGSGSYGYTF. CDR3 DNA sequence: TGTGCCAGTAGTTCCAGGGGATCGGGCTCCTATGGCTACACCTTC.

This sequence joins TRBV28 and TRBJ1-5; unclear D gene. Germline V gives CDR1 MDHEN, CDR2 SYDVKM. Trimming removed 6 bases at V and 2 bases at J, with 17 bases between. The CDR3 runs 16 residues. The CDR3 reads CASREGGSEGNQPQHF. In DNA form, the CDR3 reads TGTGCCAGCAGGGAGGGAGGATCGGAGGGCAATCAGCCCCAGCATTTT.

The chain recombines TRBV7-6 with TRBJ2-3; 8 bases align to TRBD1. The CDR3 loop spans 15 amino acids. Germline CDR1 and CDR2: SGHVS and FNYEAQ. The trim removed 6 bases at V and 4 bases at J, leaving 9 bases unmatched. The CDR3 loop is CASSSGTGRADTQYF. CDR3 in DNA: TGTGCCAGCAGTTCCGGGACAGGTCGCGCAGATACGCAGTATTTT.

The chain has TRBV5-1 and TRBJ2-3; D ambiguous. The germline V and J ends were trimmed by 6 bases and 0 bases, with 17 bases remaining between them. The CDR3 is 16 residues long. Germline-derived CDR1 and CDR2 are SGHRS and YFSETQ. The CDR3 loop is CASTERHGSSTDTQYF. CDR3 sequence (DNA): TGCGCCAGCACCGAACGACATGGGTCTAGCACAGATACGCAGTATTTT.

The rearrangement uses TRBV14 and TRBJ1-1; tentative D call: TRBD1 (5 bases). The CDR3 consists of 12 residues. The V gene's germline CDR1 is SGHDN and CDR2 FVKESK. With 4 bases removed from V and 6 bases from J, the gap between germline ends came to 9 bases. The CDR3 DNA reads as TGTGCCAGCAGCCCCAGGGTTTCTGAAGCTTTCTTT. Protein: CASSPRVSEAFF.

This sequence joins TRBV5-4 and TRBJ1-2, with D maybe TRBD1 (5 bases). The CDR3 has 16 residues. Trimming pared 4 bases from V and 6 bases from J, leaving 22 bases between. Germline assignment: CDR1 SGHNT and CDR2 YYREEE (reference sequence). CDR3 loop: CASSPQGRGFGDGYTF. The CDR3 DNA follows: TGTGCCAGCAGCCCTCAAGGGAGGGGTTTTGGCGATGGCTACACCTTC.